Following are 21 T cell receptor beta chains from one sample sequenced in a study of response to subunit inactivated influenza vaccine. TCRdb independently ran MiXCR on the RT-PCR reads; one entry per CDR3 protein. This sample carries about 160,000 distinct CDR3 sequences, approximately 11% of them seen once, and the ten largest clones take 9.5% to 15%. This sample comprised non-naive T cells sorted from PBMCs, obtained around seven weeks after vaccination. Source of these receptors: a man aged 50-60 years who received an inactivated influenza vaccine.

There are a few counts of this clonotype. The chain couples TRBV20-1 to TRBJ2-5; tentative D call: TRBD2 (6 bases). CDR3 length: 15 amino acids. Germline loops: CDR1 DFQATT, CDR2 SNEGSKA (reference sequence). V was cut by 3 bases and J by 0 bases, with 14 bases left in between. The CDR3 protein is CSASPGTAYQETQYF. The CDR3 region has the DNA TGCAGTGCTAGTCCCGGGACTGCGTACCAAGAGACCCAGTACTTC.

V usage is TRBV7-2 and J usage is TRBJ2-3; 8 positions agree with TRBD2. CDR1 and CDR2 (germline): SGHTA, FQGNSA. This CDR3 has 15 residues. V trimming: 7 bases; J trimming: 4 bases; junction bases outside the gene matches: 10. The CDR3 DNA is TGTGCCAGCACCCCCGGGACTAGACGCGCAGATACGCAGTATTTT. The encoded protein is CASTPGTRRADTQYF.

This clonotype was seen more than once but under ten times. This chain connects TRBV5-1 to TRBJ2-5, with D possibly TRBD1 on 5 matching bases. CDR1 is SGHRS, CDR2 YFSETQ, per germline. Trimming took off 2 bases at V and 2 bases at J, with 7 bases between the two ends. CDR3 length equals 13 residues. The DNA of the CDR3 is TGCGCCAGCAGCTTAGACAGACAAGAGACCCAGTACTTC. This translates into CASSLDRQETQYF.

V is TRBV5-5 and J is TRBJ2-7; TRBD2 matches at 9 bases. Unmatched junction bases numbered 9, after V lost 5 bases and J lost 6 bases. The CDR3 length is 14 residues. The germline CDR1 and CDR2 sequences are SGHKS and YYEKEE (reference sequence). CDR3: CASSSLAGGAEQYF. In DNA form, the CDR3 reads TGTGCCAGCAGTTCTCTGGCGGGGGGGGCCGAGCAGTACTTC.

This clonotype was seen more than once but under ten times. The chain has TRBV7-9 and TRBJ1-6; 7 bases agree with TRBD1. Germline loops: CDR1 SEHNR, CDR2 FQNEAQ (reference sequence). The CDR3 length is 15 residues. Trimming at V came to 1 base and at J to 5 bases, leaving 2 bases not matched to a gene. The CDR3 DNA reads TGTGCCAGCAGCTTAGGGGGACAGAATAATTCACCCCTCCACTTT. It is translated as CASSLGGQNNSPLHF.

This clonotype was seen more than once but under ten times. The chain joins TRBV6-1 to TRBJ1-1; D unresolved. The CDR3 runs to 14 residues. V was clipped by 5 bases and J by 0 bases, with 10 bases between them. Germline CDR1 MNHNS, CDR2 SASEGT. This chain's CDR3 is CASSPRLVNTEAFF. CDR3 in DNA: TGTGCCAGCAGTCCCCGGCTCGTGAACACTGAAGCTTTCTTT.

The V and J genes are TRBV7-2 and TRBJ2-5; D may be TRBD2 (5 bases). Trimming took 2 bases from V and 1 from J, leaving 11 bases between them. The V gene's germline CDR1 is SGHTA and CDR2 FQGNSA. The CDR3 is 15 amino acids. CDR3 region: CASSLTFAGQETQYF. The CDR3 region has the DNA TGTGCCAGCAGCTTAACTTTTGCGGGCCAAGAGACCCAGTACTTC.

This clonotype was seen repeatedly, ten times or more. This sequence joins TRBV6-5 and TRBJ2-1; possibly TRBD2 for D (6 bases). In germline, CDR1 is MNHEY, CDR2 SVGAGI. The CDR3 runs 12 residues. Trimming pared 4 bases from V and 10 bases from J, leaving 11 bases between. CDR3 protein: CASSSLAGEQFF. The CDR3 DNA reads TGTGCCAGCAGTTCCCTGGCGGGGGAGCAGTTCTTC.

The chain links TRBV28 to TRBJ2-6; D call uncertain. There are 18 residues in the CDR3. In germline, CDR1 is MDHEN, CDR2 SYDVKM. Trimming shortened V by 2 bases and J by 0 bases, and 14 bases separated the two germline ends. The CDR3 loop reads CASSLRTAGVSGANVLTF. The CDR3 bases are TGTGCCAGCAGTTTAAGGACCGCCGGAGTCTCTGGGGCCAACGTCCTGACTTTC. Complete variable domain (other parts from reference TRBV28 and TRBJ2-6): DVKVTQSSRYLVKRTGEKVFLECVQDMDHENMFWYRQDPGLGLRLIYFSYDVKMKEKGDIPEGYSVSREKKERFSLILESASTNQTSMYLCASSLRTAGVSGANVLTFGAGSRLTVL.

This clonotype was seen only a few times. The genes are TRBV7-3 and TRBJ2-1; 13 nucleotides match TRBD2. The CDR3 length is 17 residues. Germline-derived CDR1 and CDR2 are SGHTA and FQGTGA. J was trimmed by 6 bases and V by 2 bases; bases with no gene match: 7. This CDR3 is CASSLGIGLAGVNEQFF. The CDR3 region has the DNA TGTGCCAGCAGCTTAGGTATTGGACTAGCGGGAGTCAATGAGCAGTTCTTC.

In this sample, this clonotype turned up many times. V gene TRBV20-1 combines with J gene TRBJ1-1; 8 nucleotides agree with TRBD1. The CDR3 spans 14 residues. The germline gives CDR1 DFQATT, CDR2 SNEGSKA (reference sequence). The V gene end was trimmed by 3 bases and the J gene end by 1 base; junction bases not matched to a gene: 4. The CDR3: CSARAQGGNTEAFF. The CDR3 coding sequence is TGCAGTGCTAGGGCACAGGGGGGGAACACTGAAGCTTTCTTT.

The sample holds a few counts of this clonotype. The chain links TRBV28 to TRBJ2-7; 7 bases are a match to TRBD1. Germline V gene sequence: CDR1 MDHEN, CDR2 SYDVKM. The V segment lost 5 bases and the J segment 8 bases; nucleotides outside the gene matches: 12. The CDR3 spans 14 residues. In DNA, the CDR3 is TGTGCCAGCAGTACAGGGGACAATCTCTATCAGCAGTACTTC. It encodes CASSTGDNLYQQYF.

J is TRBJ2-5 and V is TRBV20-1; 7 bases fit TRBD1. CDR3 length: 15 residues. Germline values: CDR1 DFQATT, CDR2 SNEGSKA (reference sequence). Trimming removed 2 bases from V and 2 bases from J; junction bases left unmatched: 8. Written as DNA, the CDR3 is TGCAGTGCTAGATCCACAGGGGCTCAACAAGAGACCCAGTACTTC. Its protein is CSARSTGAQQETQYF.

This clonotype occurred many times. The chain recombines TRBV12-3 or TRBV12-4 with TRBJ2-7, with TRBD2 matching 9 bases. The V and J ends lost 6 bases and 1 base, in that order; junction bases with no gene match: 10. The CDR3 loop spans 16 amino acids. CDR3 bases: TGTGCCAGCAGCCCCCATGGGACTAGCATTTCCTACGAGCAGTACTTC. It translates to CASSPHGTSISYEQYF.

A few counts support this clonotype. The rearrangement links TRBV7-6 to TRBJ2-3; D not certain. The CDR3 length is 13 residues. Deletions cut 3 bases from V and 1 base from J, with 5 bases between. Germline V gene lookup returns CDR1 SGHVS and CDR2 FNYEAQ. The CDR3 region has the DNA TGTGCCAGCAGCTTTACCGGCACAGATACGCAGTATTTT. Protein: CASSFTGTDTQYF.

CDR3 nucleotide sequence: TGCGCCAGCAGCCAGGACAGGGGGCCCGAGCAGTACTTC. Protein sequence: CASSQDRGPEQYF. The V call is TRBV4-3, the J call TRBJ2-7, with 11 bases fitting TRBD1. Trimming removed 3 bases from V and 6 bases from J; junction bases left unmatched: 1. The germline V gene encodes CDR1 LGHNA and CDR2 YSLEER. The CDR3 is made up of 13 amino acids.

This clonotype turned up a few times. In nucleotides, the CDR3 is TGCAGTGCTTCTGACAGTATCTATGGCTACACCTTC. Protein product: CSASDSIYGYTF. The genes are TRBV20-1 and TRBJ1-2; a possible D gene is TRBD1 (5 bases). V lost 5 bases to trimming and J lost 4 bases, with 11 bases between them. The germline V gene has CDR1 DFQATT and CDR2 SNEGSKA (reference sequence). This CDR3 spans 12 amino acids.

Only a few counts were recorded for this clonotype. One end of the junction fails to match germline, which may point to a read error. The chain recombines TRBV10-3 with TRBJ2-3; TRBD1 agrees at 10 bases. The CDR3 has 14 residues. The germline V gene encodes CDR1 ENHRY and CDR2 SYGVKD. CDR3 coding DNA: TGTGCCCTCAGACAGGGGGCGAGTCCTGATACGCAGTATTTT. It codes for CALRQGASPDTQYF.

This chain connects TRBV6-2 or TRBV6-3 to TRBJ2-5; 7 bases line up with TRBD1. The CDR3 loop spans 14 amino acids. Germline trimming cut 6 bases from V and 3 bases from J; bases unmatched to any gene: 7. The germline gives CDR1 MNHEY, CDR2 SVGEGT. The CDR3 protein is CASSVGTVEETQYF. DNA of the CDR3: TGTGCCAGCAGCGTCGGGACAGTAGAAGAGACCCAGTACTTC.

The chain links TRBV27 to TRBJ2-7, with 12 bases aligning to TRBD2. The CDR3 length is 15 residues. Germline lookup yields CDR1 MNHEY and CDR2 SMNVEV (reference sequence). With V trimmed by 6 bases and J by 1 base, 4 bases remained unmatched. CDR3 bases: TGTGCCAGCAGGCTGGGACTAGCGGGTTCCTACGAGCAGTACTTC. This gives the protein CASRLGLAGSYEQYF.

V is TRBV29-1 and J is TRBJ1-1; possible D gene TRBD1, 6 bases. Germline CDR1 and CDR2: SQVTM and ANQGSEA. This CDR3 has 14 residues. V was cut by 4 bases and J by 1 base, with 13 bases left in between. This chain's CDR3 is CSVVIARGNTEAFF. The CDR3 nucleotides are TGCAGCGTTGTTATCGCCAGGGGGAACACTGAAGCTTTCTTT.